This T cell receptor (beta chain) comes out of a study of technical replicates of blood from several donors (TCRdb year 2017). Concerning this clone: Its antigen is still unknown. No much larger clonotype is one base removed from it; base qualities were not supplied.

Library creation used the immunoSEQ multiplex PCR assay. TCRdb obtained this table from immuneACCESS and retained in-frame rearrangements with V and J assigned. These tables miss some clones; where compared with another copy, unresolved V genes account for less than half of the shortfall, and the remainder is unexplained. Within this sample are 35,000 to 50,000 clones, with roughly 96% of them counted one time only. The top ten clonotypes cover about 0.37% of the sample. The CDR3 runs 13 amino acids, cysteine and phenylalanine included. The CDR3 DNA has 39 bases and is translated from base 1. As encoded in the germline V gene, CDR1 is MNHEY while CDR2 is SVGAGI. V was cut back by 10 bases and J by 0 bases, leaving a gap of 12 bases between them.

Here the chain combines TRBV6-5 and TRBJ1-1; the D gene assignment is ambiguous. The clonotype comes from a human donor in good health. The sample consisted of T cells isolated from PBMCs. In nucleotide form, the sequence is TGTGCCACAGGCTTAGGCCTGAACACTGAAGCTTTCTTT. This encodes CATGLGLNTEAFF.